The clone carrying this T cell receptor beta chain occurred once. This record belongs to a study of blood T cells in healthy people across ages. The CDR3 contains 17 residues. The V and J ends lost 3 bases and 2 bases, in that order; junction bases with no gene match: 7. A second about 6 to 12 cycle PCR used barcoded and J-beta primers. TCRdb used MiXCR to reprocess the 5' RACE reads, holding one entry per CDR3 protein. The sample shows about 1,500,000 distinct CDR3 sequences, 28% of them seen only once. V is TRBV23-1 and J is TRBJ2-4, with 10 bases identical to TRBD1. TRBV23-1 is marked as an open reading frame, function uncertain. Sequencing was performed on blood. The source is a woman aged 25 to 39 in good health. This CDR3 is CASSHRQGAGTKNIQYF. For the CDR3, the DNA is TGCGCCAGCAGTCACAGACAGGGGGCAGGGACCAAAAACATTCAGTACTTC.